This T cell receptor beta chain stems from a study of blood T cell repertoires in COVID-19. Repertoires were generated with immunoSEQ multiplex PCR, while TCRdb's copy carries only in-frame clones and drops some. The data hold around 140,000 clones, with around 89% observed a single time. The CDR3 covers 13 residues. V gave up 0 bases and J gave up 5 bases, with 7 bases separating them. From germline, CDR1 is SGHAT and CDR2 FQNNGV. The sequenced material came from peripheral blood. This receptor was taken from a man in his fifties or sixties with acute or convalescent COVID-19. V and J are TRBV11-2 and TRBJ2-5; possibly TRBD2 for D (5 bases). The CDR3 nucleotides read TGTGCCAGCAGCTTAGAGCGGGCGGAGACCCAGTACTTC. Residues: CASSLERAETQYF.